Reported below is one T cell receptor beta chain. What it binds is not known. The entry originates in a study of radiotherapy plus CTLA-4 blockade in lung cancer. Findings of the study overall: Reports identified early blood T cell clone dynamics, with interferon-beta, as the best response predictor. TCR clones from tumors expanded in blood after radiotherapy plus ipilimumab.

Germline CDR1 GTSNPN, CDR2 SVGIG (reference sequence). This CDR3 region has 14 residues. V lost 4 bases and J lost 5; bases outside the gene matches: 7. Sequencing was performed with immunoSEQ multiplex PCR; in TCRdb, only in-frame clones are kept and a portion is missing. Here the sample spans approximately 77,000 clones, under 85% being singletons. Focal radiation and CTLA-4 blockade (ipilimumab) were tested in chemo-refractory metastatic non-small-cell lung cancer patients. The material was peripheral blood, obtained from a patient treated with radiotherapy plus ipilimumab. The gene calls are TRBV30 and TRBJ1-2; 10 positions match TRBD1. This TCR was sampled from a human donor with non-small cell lung cancer who had stable disease on radiotherapy plus ipilimumab. CDR3 DNA sequence: TGTGCCTGGAACACCGGGACAGGGGCATATGGCTACACCTTC. Residues: CAWNTGTGAYGYTF.